What follows describes a single TCR beta chain. The antigen remains unidentified. It was into CD45RA+ naive and CD45RA-negative memory subsets that the CD4+ cells were split. The CDR3 is 13 residues long. Per germline, CDR1 SNHLY and CDR2 FYNNEI. Germline trimming cut 9 bases from V and 9 bases from J; bases unmatched to any gene: 12. The data originate from a study of shared clonotypes between healthy human individuals. Looking at the study overall: Researchers drew samples from a couple of women and a few men aged 18 to 49. Whole-study findings and limits: Larger estimated richness was generally recorded for naive subsets relative to memory subsets. Expectations were that clonotype sharing among donors would be affected by sequencing depth.

Some clones are missing from TCRdb's copy, which holds only in-frame ones; the method was immunoSEQ multiplex PCR. Of around 940,000 clones in the sample, 60% to 85% are singletons; the top ten hold about 1.5%. The rearrangement links TRBV2 to TRBJ2-7; 9 nucleotides agree with TRBD1. The source is a man aged 18 to 35 in good health. Sequencing was done on a sample of memory CD4+ T cells sorted from blood. The subset: CD45RA-negative fraction. In DNA form, the CDR3 reads TGTGCCAGTCTCCCGGGACAGGGAACTGGGCAGTACTTC. This encodes CASLPGQGTGQYF.